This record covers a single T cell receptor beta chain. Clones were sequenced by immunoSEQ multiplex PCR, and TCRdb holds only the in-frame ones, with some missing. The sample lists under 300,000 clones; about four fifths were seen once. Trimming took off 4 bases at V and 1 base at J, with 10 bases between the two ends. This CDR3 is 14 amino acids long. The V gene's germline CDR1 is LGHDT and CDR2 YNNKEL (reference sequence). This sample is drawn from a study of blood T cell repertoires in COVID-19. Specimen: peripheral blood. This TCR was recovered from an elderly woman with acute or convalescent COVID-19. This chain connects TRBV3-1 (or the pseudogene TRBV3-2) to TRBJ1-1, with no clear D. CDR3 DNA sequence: TGTGCCAGCAGCCGAGCGACCCGGAACACTGAAGCTTTCTTT. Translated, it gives CASSRATRNTEAFF.